Shown below are 6 T cell receptor beta chains from a single sample sequenced in a study of cytomegalovirus exposure and HLA in healthy donors. PCR employed 60 Vbeta and 13 Jbeta primers. Assay used: immunoSEQ multiplex PCR; TCRdb lists only in-frame clones, some missing. The sample contains 150,000 to 160,000 clones, around 84% of which appear only once. The sample was PBMCs. The source is a woman younger than 35 in good health and CMV-seronegative.

This sequence joins TRBV5-4 and TRBJ2-4, with D possibly being TRBD2 (7 bases). V dropped 2 bases and J dropped 4 bases, with 10 bases sitting between them. Germline V gene sequence: CDR1 SGHNT, CDR2 YYREEE (reference sequence). CDR3 length equals 14 residues. The CDR3 DNA follows: TGTGCCAGCAGCTTTAGGGGGGGAAAAAACATTCAGTACTTC. This translates into CASSFRGGKNIQYF.

This chain connects TRBV2 to TRBJ2-3; the D gene is possibly TRBD1 (5 bases). Germline CDR1 reads SNHLY; CDR2 reads FYNNEI. The length of the CDR3 is 14 residues. V lost 5 bases to trimming and J lost 1 base, with 10 bases between them. CDR3 nucleotides: TGTGCCAGCAGTCCAGGGTGGGGCACAGATACGCAGTATTTT. Translation gives CASSPGWGTDTQYF.

The chain has TRBV28 and TRBJ1-2; 8 nucleotides agree with TRBD1. This CDR3 region has 14 residues. V was clipped by 6 bases and J by 5 bases; unmatched bases: 8. Germline V gene lookup returns CDR1 MDHEN and CDR2 SYDVKM. CDR3 nucleotide sequence: TGTGCCAGCAGACCGGGACAGGAAGCTTATGGCTACACCTTC. Amino acids: CASRPGQEAYGYTF.

A note on this clone: One end of the junction does not line up with germline, which may come from a read error. This chain uses TRBV2 with TRBJ2-5; TRBD1 matches 9 bases. There are 12 residues in the CDR3. Germline V lookup: CDR1 SNHLY, CDR2 FYNNEI. CDR3 region: CAGNLGQGPPHF. For the CDR3, the DNA is TGTGCCGGTAACCTGGGACAGGGTCCCCCCCACTTC.

This chain connects TRBV5-1 to TRBJ2-7; weak D call: TRBD1 (6 bases). Looked up from germline, CDR1 is SGHRS and CDR2 is YFSETQ. Trimming left V 3 bases short and J 1 base short, with 14 bases between. This CDR3 has 15 residues. The CDR3: CASSSGHSKSYEQYF. The CDR3 DNA sequence: TGCGCCAGCAGCTCGGGACATTCCAAATCCTACGAGCAGTACTTC.

V gene TRBV28 combines with J gene TRBJ1-1, with D perhaps matching TRBD1 (5 bases). V was cut by 2 bases and J by 7 bases, with 8 bases left in between. Germline CDR1 and CDR2: MDHEN and SYDVKM. CDR3 length equals 12 residues. CDR3 nucleotide sequence: TGTGCCAGCAGTTTAAAGCAGGGTGAAGCTTTCTTT. The encoded protein is CASSLKQGEAFF.